In this sample, the clone carrying this TCR beta chain turned up a few times. What it binds is not known. A second PCR of roughly 6 to 12 cycles used a sample-barcoded 5' primer and a J-beta primer mix. MiXCR, applied by TCRdb to the 5' RACE reads, yields one record per CDR3 protein. The table shows around 710,000 distinct CDR3 sequences, with roughly 41% occurring only once. Total RNA, at least 6 micrograms per sample, came from PBMCs. Germline values: CDR1 DFQATT, CDR2 SNEGSKA (reference sequence). This CDR3 is 13 amino acids long. V shed 0 bases and J shed 4 bases, with 8 bases lying between them. This entry comes from a study of blood T cells in healthy people across ages. Study results and limitations: A roughly linear age-dependent decrease characterized TCR beta diversity per million T cells.

This sequence originates from a woman between 55 and 75 years old in good health. The sample taken for sequencing was blood. The chain recombines TRBV20-1 with TRBJ2-3; D could derive from TRBD1 or TRBD2 (5 bases each). The CDR3 DNA is TGCAGTGCTAGAGATGAGGGGCCAGATACGCAGTATTTT. Translation gives CSARDEGPDTQYF.